Shown below are 16 T cell receptor beta chains from a single sample sequenced in a study of blood T cell repertoires in COVID-19. Only in-frame clones appear in the TCRdb table, and some are missing; sequencing was by immunoSEQ multiplex PCR. The data show some 70,000 clones, around 81% seen once. The material sequenced was peripheral blood. These receptor sequences come from a woman aged 70-85 years with acute or convalescent COVID-19.

V gene TRBV14 combines with J gene TRBJ1-1; D remains ambiguous. The CDR3 spans 15 residues. Per germline, CDR1 SGHDN and CDR2 FVKESK. Trimming took 3 bases from V and 9 from J, leaving 20 bases between them. The CDR3 DNA reads TGTGCCAGCAGCCATAAGATCATCGCCGACACGCAAGCTTTCTTT. It encodes CASSHKIIADTQAFF.

This rearrangement joins TRBV7-8 to TRBJ1-2; 9 bases are shared with TRBD1. The V and J ends lost 0 bases and 6 bases, in that order; junction bases with no gene match: 5. Germline V gives CDR1 SGHVS, CDR2 FQNEAQ. This CDR3 is 15 amino acids long. For the CDR3, the DNA is TGTGCCAGCAGCTTAGCGGGGGGACAGGGAAATGGCTACACCTTC. Its translation is CASSLAGGQGNGYTF.

This chain uses TRBV18 with TRBJ1-6; D gene unclear. The CDR3 consists of 12 residues. Per the germline V gene, CDR1 is KGHSH and CDR2 is LQKENI. V dropped 0 bases and J dropped 9 bases, with 3 bases sitting between them. CDR3 sequence reads: CASSPPASPLHF. In DNA form, the CDR3 reads TGTGCCAGCTCACCACCAGCTTCACCCCTCCACTTT.

The V call is TRBV27, the J call TRBJ1-1; D is uncertain. Germline V CDR1 and CDR2: MNHEY, SMNVEV (reference sequence). The ends were cut back, 4 bases at V and 5 bases at J, with 11 bases in the middle. This CDR3 has 13 amino acids. The CDR3, as DNA: TGTGCCAGCAGTTCCCCCCGGGGAACTGAAGCTTTCTTT. Protein sequence: CASSSPRGTEAFF.

This sequence joins TRBV10-2 and TRBJ2-7, with 7 nucleotides matching TRBD2. V trimming: 6 bases; J trimming: 2 bases; junction bases outside the gene matches: 4. CDR3 length: 13 amino acids. Germline V CDR1 and CDR2: WSHSY, SAAADI. In DNA form, the CDR3 reads TGCGCCAGCAGGGGAGCGGGAACCTACGAGCAGTACTTC. Translated: CASRGAGTYEQYF.

The chain has TRBV11-2 and TRBJ1-3; 11 nucleotides agree with TRBD1. CDR3 size: 16 residues. From germline, CDR1 is SGHAT and CDR2 FQNNGV. V shed 2 bases and J 2 bases; nucleotides not matched to a gene: 2. The CDR3 loop is CASSLWGQGAGNTIYF. The DNA for the CDR3 is TGTGCCAGCAGCTTATGGGGACAGGGGGCTGGAAACACCATATATTTT. The variable domain in full, with the rest retrieved from reference TRBV11-2 and TRBJ1-3, is EAGVAQSPRYKIIEKRQSVAFWCNPISGHATLYWYQQILGQGPKLLIQFQNNGVVDDSQLPKDRFSAERLKGVDSTLKIQPAKLEDSAVYLCASSLWGQGAGNTIYFGEGSWLTVV.

V is TRBV19 and J is TRBJ2-3; D remains unclear. The V end was cut by 5 bases, the J end by 2 bases, with 11 bases between. CDR3 length: 14 residues. Germline CDR1 is LNHDA and CDR2 is SQIVND (reference sequence). CDR3 amino acids: CASSRSGHTDTQYF. The CDR3, as DNA: TGTGCCAGTAGTCGTTCAGGTCACACAGATACGCAGTATTTT.

The chain links TRBV28 to TRBJ1-6, with 7 bases fitting TRBD1. Germline V gene data show CDR1 as MDHEN and CDR2 as SYDVKM. The junction had 6 bases not matched to a gene; V was cut back by 7 bases and J by 6 bases. The CDR3 length is 14 residues. CDR3 nucleotide sequence: TGTGCCAGCAATATCAGACAGGGTAATTCACCCCTCCACTTT. Translating it yields CASNIRQGNSPLHF.

V usage is TRBV5-1 and J usage is TRBJ2-5; D remains ambiguous. There are 14 residues in the CDR3. Trimming pared 0 bases from V and 0 bases from J, leaving 6 bases between. Germline V gene data show CDR1 as SGHRS and CDR2 as YFSETQ. CDR3 amino acids: CASSLVRYQETQYF. The CDR3 coding sequence is TGCGCCAGCAGCTTGGTGCGGTACCAAGAGACCCAGTACTTC.

The chain links TRBV18 to TRBJ2-7; TRBD1 is a possible D gene (5 bases). Germline CDR1 KGHSH, CDR2 LQKENI. The CDR3 length is 15 residues. Trimming pared 0 bases from V and 4 bases from J, leaving 13 bases between. The CDR3 loop reads CASSPPKGAKYEQYF. In DNA, the CDR3 is TGTGCCAGCTCACCACCGAAAGGGGCAAAATACGAGCAGTACTTC.

This rearrangement joins TRBV5-1 to TRBJ1-3; D gene uncertain. CDR3 length: 16 amino acids. Trimming removed 1 base at V and 0 bases at J, with 11 bases between. Germline V gene lookup returns CDR1 SGHRS and CDR2 YFSETQ. Written as DNA, the CDR3 is TGCGCCAGCAGCTTGTCCGGTACCTCCTCTGGAAACACCATATATTTT. Amino acid sequence: CASSLSGTSSGNTIYF.

This rearrangement joins TRBV29-1 to TRBJ2-1, with unresolved D. The V gene's germline CDR1 is SQVTM and CDR2 ANQGSEA. The V gene lost 7 bases and the J gene lost 5 bases, with 6 bases spanning the gap. The CDR3 loop spans 10 amino acids. The DNA for the CDR3 is TGCAGCGGTAGTGACAATGAGCAGTTCTTC. This translates into CSGSDNEQFF.

The genes are TRBV18 and TRBJ2-1, with TRBD2 matching 12 bases. Trimming removed 6 bases from V and 6 bases from J; junction bases left unmatched: 6. The CDR3 has 15 amino acids. The germline gives CDR1 KGHSH, CDR2 LQKENI. The CDR3 spells CASSQLAGGGNEQFF. CDR3 DNA sequence: TGTGCCAGCTCCCAACTAGCGGGGGGAGGCAATGAGCAGTTCTTC.

The chain is built from TRBV5-4 and TRBJ1-2; D is perhaps TRBD1 (6 bases). With 0 bases removed from V and 8 bases from J, the gap between germline ends came to 20 bases. The CDR3 length is 16 residues. Looked up from germline, CDR1 is SGHNT and CDR2 is YYREEE (reference sequence). The CDR3 DNA reads as TGTGCCAGCAGCTTGGAAGGGGGAAACAGGCCTCTGGGCTACACCTTC. The encoded protein is CASSLEGGNRPLGYTF.

The gene calls are TRBV5-1 and TRBJ1-1, with D uncertain. Germline V gives CDR1 SGHRS, CDR2 YFSETQ. V dropped 4 bases and J dropped 1 base, with 11 bases sitting between them. This CDR3 contains 14 residues. The CDR3 DNA follows: TGCGCCAGCAGCCGCGGGGAACGGAACACTGAAGCTTTCTTT. Translation gives CASSRGERNTEAFF.

This chain links TRBV5-4 with TRBJ2-5; TRBD2 matches at 8 bases. The CDR3 has 16 amino acids. Looked up from germline, CDR1 is SGHNT and CDR2 is YYREEE (reference sequence). V shed 4 bases and J 5 bases; nucleotides not matched to a gene: 13. The CDR3 loop reads CASSDVRGLVGETQYF. The CDR3 DNA reads TGTGCCAGCAGCGATGTCAGGGGACTAGTAGGGGAGACCCAGTACTTC.